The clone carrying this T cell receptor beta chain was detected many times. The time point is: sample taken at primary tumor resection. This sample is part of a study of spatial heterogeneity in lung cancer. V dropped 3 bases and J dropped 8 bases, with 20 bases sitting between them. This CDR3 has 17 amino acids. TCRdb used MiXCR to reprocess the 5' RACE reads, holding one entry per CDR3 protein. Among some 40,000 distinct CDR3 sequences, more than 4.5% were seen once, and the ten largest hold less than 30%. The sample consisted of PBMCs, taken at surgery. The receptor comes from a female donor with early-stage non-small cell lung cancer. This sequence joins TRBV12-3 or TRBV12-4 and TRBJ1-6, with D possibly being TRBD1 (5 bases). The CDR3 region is CASSFSGFWRGDSPLHF. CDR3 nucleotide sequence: TGTGCCAGCAGTTTCTCGGGGTTCTGGCGGGGGGATTCACCCCTCCACTTT.